The 28 T cell receptor beta chains below were found in one sample sequenced in a study of blood T cell repertoires in COVID-19. TCRdb's table, derived via immunoSEQ multiplex PCR, lists solely in-frame clones and lacks some. The sample records around 100,000 clones, around four fifths being singletons. What was sequenced was peripheral blood. The receptor set was obtained from a man in his sixties or seventies with active or convalescent COVID-19.

The DNA for the CDR3 is TGCGCCAGCAGCGTACAGTCGTTAGAGACAGATACGCAGTATTTT. It yields the protein CASSVQSLETDTQYF. V usage is TRBV5-1 and J usage is TRBJ2-3; the D is unclear. The CDR3 length is 15 residues. Germline values: CDR1 SGHRS, CDR2 YFSETQ. V was trimmed by 4 bases and J by 3 bases, leaving 15 bases between them.

The chain links TRBV9 to TRBJ2-1; D is uncertain. The CDR3 contains 14 residues. Germline CDR1 and CDR2: SGDLS and YYNGEE. The V end lost 4 bases, the J end lost 5 bases, and 13 bases lay between the germline ends. The CDR3 protein is CASSPRQDHNEQFF. Written as DNA, the CDR3 is TGTGCCAGCAGCCCAAGACAAGACCACAATGAGCAGTTCTTC.

For the CDR3, the DNA is TGTGCCAGCAGCCTGGGGGCGGGAGTCTCAGATACGCAGTATTTT. Translated, it gives CASSLGAGVSDTQYF. This chain uses TRBV9 with TRBJ2-3, with a weak D call TRBD2 (7 bases). The CDR3 is made up of 15 amino acids. Germline CDR1 reads SGDLS; CDR2 reads YYNGEE. The germline V and J ends were trimmed by 4 bases and 4 bases, with 16 bases remaining between them.

As for this clone: Other DNA variants within this sample encode the same CDR3. The chain uses TRBV15 and TRBJ2-5; the D gene is possibly TRBD1 (6 bases). V was pared by 2 bases and J by 1 base, with 11 bases between. This CDR3 has 15 amino acids. Germline V gene data show CDR1 as LNHNV and CDR2 as YYDKDF (reference sequence). CDR3 protein: CATSRTGQLQETQYF. The CDR3 nucleotides are TGTGCCACCAGCAGAACTGGACAGCTCCAAGAGACCCAGTACTTC.

This chain uses TRBV28 with TRBJ2-7; possible D gene TRBD1, 6 bases. Trimming left V 4 bases short and J 1 base short, with 11 bases between. The CDR3 runs to 14 residues. Germline V gene lookup returns CDR1 MDHEN and CDR2 SYDVKM. In nucleotides, the CDR3 is TGTGCCAGCAGTTGGTCAGGGGCGTCCTACGAGCAGTACTTC. Amino acids: CASSWSGASYEQYF.

This clone was seen once. J is TRBJ2-7 and V is TRBV19, with 8 bases lining up with TRBD1. J gave up 7 bases and V 3 bases, and 11 bases lay outside the gene matches. CDR1 is LNHDA and CDR2 is SQIVND in the germline V gene (reference sequence). The CDR3 spans 15 residues. The CDR3: CASSIGTGFLWEQYF. CDR3 nucleotide sequence: TGTGCCAGTAGTATTGGGACAGGTTTTTTGTGGGAGCAGTACTTC.

The gene calls are TRBV30 and TRBJ1-5; weak D call: TRBD1 (5 bases). This CDR3 is 15 amino acids long. The ends were cut back, 4 bases at V and 6 bases at J, with 19 bases in the middle. CDR1 is GTSNPN and CDR2 is SVGIG in the germline V gene (reference sequence). The CDR3 here is CAWTVSGRVGQPQHF. As DNA, the CDR3 is TGTGCCTGGACTGTTTCAGGCAGGGTAGGTCAGCCCCAGCATTTT.

This clone was observed a single time. V and J are TRBV5-1 and TRBJ2-3; maybe TRBD1 (6 bases). Germline V gene lookup returns CDR1 SGHRS and CDR2 YFSETQ. V was trimmed by 0 bases and J by 2 bases, leaving 13 bases between them. CDR3 length equals 16 residues. This CDR3 is CASSLGGGDFTDTQYF. CDR3 coding DNA: TGCGCCAGCAGCTTGGGTGGGGGCGATTTCACAGATACGCAGTATTTT.

The gene calls are TRBV19 and TRBJ1-5, with TRBD1 identical over 7 bases. The V gene's germline CDR1 is LNHDA and CDR2 SQIVND (reference sequence). The CDR3 extends over 13 amino acids. Unmatched junction bases numbered 7, after V lost 8 bases and J lost 6 bases. The CDR3 sequence: CASSDRASQPQHF. In DNA form, the CDR3 reads TGTGCCAGTTCCGACAGGGCTAGTCAGCCCCAGCATTTT.

This chain links TRBV3-1 (or the pseudogene TRBV3-2) with TRBJ2-7, with unresolved D. Germline assignment: CDR1 LGHDT and CDR2 YNNKEL (reference sequence). With 1 base removed from V and 0 bases from J, the gap between germline ends came to 19 bases. CDR3 size: 18 residues. CDR3 sequence (DNA): TGTGCCAGCAGCCAAGGTGCAGCCCGACTCCTGGCCTCCTACGAGCAGTACTTC. Its translation is CASSQGAARLLASYEQYF.

This clone qualifies as medium-sized (0.01 to 0.1%). The chain links TRBV7-2 to TRBJ2-5; 8 bases match TRBD1. The germline V gene has CDR1 SGHTA and CDR2 FQGNSA. The CDR3 is made up of 15 amino acids. Trimming took 5 bases from V and 4 from J; bases not matched to a gene: 9. The CDR3 bases are TGTGCCAGCAGCCCCCGACAGGGGCGGGGAGAGACCCAGTACTTC. Amino acids: CASSPRQGRGETQYF.

A few counts support this clone. The genes are TRBV18 and TRBJ2-7; 9 bases line up with TRBD1. J gave up 2 bases and V 3 bases, and 8 bases lay outside the gene matches. The germline V gene has CDR1 KGHSH and CDR2 LQKENI. The CDR3 is 16 residues long. In DNA form, the CDR3 reads TGTGCCAGCTCACCGATAGGGACAGGGTCAGCCTACGAGCAGTACTTC. Protein sequence: CASSPIGTGSAYEQYF.

This sequence joins TRBV7-5 and TRBJ2-7; the D call TRBD1 from the table was never checked on the DNA. TRBV7-5 is reported as a pseudogene. The CDR3 is made up of 16 amino acids. For the CDR3, the DNA is TGTGTCAGAAGCTTAGCCCGACAGGGGAACTCCTACGAGCAGTACTTC. Residues: CVRSLARQGNSYEQYF.

This clone was seen only a few times. The chain links TRBV12-3 or TRBV12-4 to TRBJ2-7, with D possibly matching TRBD1 (5 bases). CDR3 length equals 12 residues. The V gene lost 4 bases and the J gene lost 6 bases, with 10 bases spanning the gap. This CDR3 reads CASSSQGSEQYF. The CDR3 nucleotides read TGTGCCAGCAGTTCTCAGGGATCCGAGCAGTACTTC.

The rearrangement joins TRBV19 to TRBJ2-1, with a possible D match to TRBD1 (6 bases). This CDR3 contains 17 residues. Germline V gene lookup returns CDR1 LNHDA and CDR2 SQIVND (reference sequence). V lost 0 bases, J lost 7 bases, and 19 bases lay in between. The CDR3 here is CASSIDVQGLRRNEQFF. The CDR3, as DNA: TGTGCCAGTAGTATAGATGTACAGGGTCTCCGGCGGAATGAGCAGTTCTTC.

The V and J genes are TRBV12-3 or TRBV12-4 and TRBJ1-3; the D is unclear. Trimming took off 3 bases at V and 3 bases at J, with 3 bases between the two ends. The CDR3 totals 12 residues. CDR3 sequence (DNA): TGTGCCAGCAGTTTTTATGGAAACACCATATATTTT. This sequence encodes CASSFYGNTIYF.

The rearrangement uses TRBV3-1 (or the pseudogene TRBV3-2) and TRBJ2-7, with 8 bases that match TRBD1. Germline V lookup: CDR1 LGHDT, CDR2 YNNKEL (reference sequence). CDR3 length equals 14 residues. V was pared by 4 bases and J by 12 bases, with 14 bases of the junction left unmatched. In DNA, the CDR3 is TGTGCCAGCAGCCTCGGGGCCCGACAGGGGCAAATGTACTTC. Translation: CASSLGARQGQMYF.

The genes are TRBV5-1 and TRBJ2-7; 10 bases agree with TRBD1. Germline loops: CDR1 SGHRS, CDR2 YFSETQ. The CDR3 has 14 amino acids. V trimming: 4 bases; J trimming: 6 bases; junction bases outside the gene matches: 7. This CDR3 is CASSIRDRGSEQYF. The DNA of the CDR3 is TGCGCCAGCAGCATCCGGGACAGGGGTTCCGAGCAGTACTTC.

This chain uses TRBV4-3 with TRBJ2-3; 9 bases are shared with TRBD2. The length of the CDR3 is 15 residues. The V gene end was trimmed by 6 bases and the J gene end by 4 bases; junction bases not matched to a gene: 8. Germline V gene lookup returns CDR1 LGHNA and CDR2 YSLEER. The CDR3 nucleotides read TGCGCCAGCAGGAGACGGGCTAGCGGGGCAGATACGCAGTATTTT. Its protein product is CASRRRASGADTQYF.

This clone was seen only once. This sequence joins TRBV6-2 or TRBV6-3 and TRBJ1-1, with D possibly matching TRBD1 (6 bases). Deletions cut 5 bases from V and 11 bases from J, with 12 bases between. CDR3 size: 11 residues. Per the germline V gene, CDR1 is MNHEY and CDR2 is SVGEGT. The chain's CDR3 is CASSNRVGAFF. The CDR3 DNA is TGTGCCAGCAGTAACAGGGTTGGCGCTTTCTTT.

CDR3 region: CASSRRTGSSYEQYF. CDR3 DNA sequence: TGTGCCAGTAGTCGTCGAACCGGGTCTTCCTACGAGCAGTACTTC. This chain uses TRBV19 with TRBJ2-7; unclear D gene. Germline assignment: CDR1 LNHDA and CDR2 SQIVND (reference sequence). Trimming removed 5 bases from V and 1 base from J, with 15 bases in between. The CDR3 runs to 15 residues.

The chain combines TRBV7-8 with TRBJ2-1; possible D gene TRBD2, 6 bases. CDR3 length equals 15 residues. V was clipped by 2 bases and J by 3 bases, with 11 bases between them. Per the germline V gene, CDR1 is SGHVS and CDR2 is FQNEAQ. Here the CDR3 reads CASSLSGGLYNEQFF. CDR3 sequence (DNA): TGTGCCAGCAGCTTATCCGGGGGACTCTACAATGAGCAGTTCTTC.

CDR3 residues: CASRRQGPSYNEQFF. CDR3 coding DNA: TGTGCCAGCAGAAGACAGGGTCCGTCCTACAATGAGCAGTTCTTC. The rearrangement joins TRBV6-5 to TRBJ2-1, with 7 bases fitting TRBD1. V gave up 6 bases and J gave up 1 base; unmatched junction bases: 6. The CDR3 contains 15 residues. Germline values: CDR1 MNHEY, CDR2 SVGAGI.

The genes are TRBV3-1 (or the pseudogene TRBV3-2) and TRBJ2-7; 10 bases map to TRBD1. The CDR3 consists of 15 residues. V lost 4 bases and J lost 1; bases outside the gene matches: 4. CDR1 LGHDT and CDR2 YNNKEL come from the germline V gene (reference sequence). As DNA, the CDR3 is TGTGCCAGCAGCCGCGGGACAGGGGCTTCCTACGAGCAGTACTTC. Translated: CASSRGTGASYEQYF.

The DNA of the CDR3 is TGTGCCTGGAGCGTGGACAGGCAGAACACTGAAGCTTTCTTT. This codes for CAWSVDRQNTEAFF. V gene TRBV30 combines with J gene TRBJ1-1; 7 nucleotides match TRBD1. V dropped 3 bases and J dropped 1; count of bases not matched to a gene: 5. CDR3 length: 14 amino acids. Per germline, CDR1 GTSNPN and CDR2 SVGIG (reference sequence).

The chain has TRBV10-3 and TRBJ2-7; no clear D. The CDR3 extends over 12 amino acids. V was trimmed by 0 bases and J by 4 bases, leaving 4 bases between them. Germline CDR1 reads ENHRY; CDR2 reads SYGVKD. CDR3 residues: CAISESEYEQYF. CDR3 DNA: TGTGCCATCAGTGAGTCAGAGTACGAGCAGTACTTC.

This clone has a single count. V and J are TRBV19 and TRBJ1-1; no reliable D call. V was shortened by 3 bases and J by 11 bases, with 19 bases between the two germline ends. This CDR3 is 14 amino acids long. Germline V gene lookup returns CDR1 LNHDA and CDR2 SQIVND (reference sequence). The CDR3 DNA is TGTGCCAGTAGTATGGATGACGGCTACGGGTGGGCTTTCTTT. This codes for CASSMDDGYGWAFF.

This clone has just one count. The chain is built from TRBV19 and TRBJ1-2; possible D gene TRBD1, 5 bases. Trimming removed 6 bases at V and 2 bases at J, with 10 bases between. Germline loops: CDR1 LNHDA, CDR2 SQIVND (reference sequence). The CDR3 contains 13 residues. The CDR3 reads CASSLEGNYGYTF. CDR3 sequence (DNA): TGTGCCAGTAGCCTGGAGGGGAACTATGGCTACACCTTC.